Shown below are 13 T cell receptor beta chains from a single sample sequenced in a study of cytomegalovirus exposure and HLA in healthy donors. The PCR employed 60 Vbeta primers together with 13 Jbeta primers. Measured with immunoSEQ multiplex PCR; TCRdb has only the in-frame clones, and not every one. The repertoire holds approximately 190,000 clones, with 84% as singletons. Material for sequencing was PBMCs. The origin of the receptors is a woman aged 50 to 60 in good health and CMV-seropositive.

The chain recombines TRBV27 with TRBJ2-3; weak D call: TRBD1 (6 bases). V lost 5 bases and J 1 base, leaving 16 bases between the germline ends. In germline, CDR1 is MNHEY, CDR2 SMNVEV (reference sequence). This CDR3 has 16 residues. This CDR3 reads CASSHRTATGTDTQYF. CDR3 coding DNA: TGTGCCAGCAGTCACCGGACAGCCACCGGCACAGATACGCAGTATTTT.

CDR3 DNA: TGTGCCAGCAGCTTAGTTCTAGCGGGGGTGGGAGAGACCCAGTACTTC. This codes for CASSLVLAGVGETQYF. The chain carries TRBV11-2 and TRBJ2-5; 10 bases agree with TRBD2. The V gene end was trimmed by 1 base and the J gene end by 4 bases; junction bases not matched to a gene: 6. The CDR3 has 16 residues. CDR1 and CDR2 from the germline V gene are SGHAT and FQNNGV.

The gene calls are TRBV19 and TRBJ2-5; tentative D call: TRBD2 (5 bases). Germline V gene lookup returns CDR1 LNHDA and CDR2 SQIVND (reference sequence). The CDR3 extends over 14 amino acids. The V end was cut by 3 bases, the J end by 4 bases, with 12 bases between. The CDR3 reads CASSIPDSRETQYF. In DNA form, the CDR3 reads TGTGCCAGTAGTATCCCGGACTCAAGAGAGACCCAGTACTTC.

CDR3 nucleotides: TGTGCCAGTAGTATCCCCGGACAGCTATTCGCCGACTATCGGGGGGGCCCCACAGATACGCAGTATTTT. The encoded protein is CASSIPGQLFADYRGGPTDTQYF. The chain recombines TRBV19 with TRBJ2-3, with 8 bases fitting TRBD2. Germline V lookup: CDR1 LNHDA, CDR2 SQIVND (reference sequence). V trimming: 3 bases; J trimming: 2 bases; junction bases outside the gene matches: 28. The CDR3 contains 23 residues.

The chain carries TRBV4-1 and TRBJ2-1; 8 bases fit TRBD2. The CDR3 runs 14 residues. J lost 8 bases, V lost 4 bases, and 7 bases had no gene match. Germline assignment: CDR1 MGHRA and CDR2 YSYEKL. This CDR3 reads CASSPATSVHEQFF. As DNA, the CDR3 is TGCGCCAGCAGCCCCGCGACTAGCGTCCATGAGCAGTTCTTC.

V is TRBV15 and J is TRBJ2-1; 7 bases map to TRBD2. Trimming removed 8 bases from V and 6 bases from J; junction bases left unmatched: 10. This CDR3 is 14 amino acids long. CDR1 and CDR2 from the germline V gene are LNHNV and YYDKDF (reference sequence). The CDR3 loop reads CATGLGGGSNEQFF. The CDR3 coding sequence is TGTGCCACCGGTCTGGGGGGGGGTTCCAATGAGCAGTTCTTC.

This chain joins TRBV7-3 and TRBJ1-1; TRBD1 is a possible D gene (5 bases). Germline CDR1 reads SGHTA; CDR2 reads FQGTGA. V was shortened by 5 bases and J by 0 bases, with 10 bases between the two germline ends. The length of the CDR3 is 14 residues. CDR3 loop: CASSPQEMNTEAFF. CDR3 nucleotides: TGTGCCAGCAGCCCACAGGAGATGAACACTGAAGCTTTCTTT.

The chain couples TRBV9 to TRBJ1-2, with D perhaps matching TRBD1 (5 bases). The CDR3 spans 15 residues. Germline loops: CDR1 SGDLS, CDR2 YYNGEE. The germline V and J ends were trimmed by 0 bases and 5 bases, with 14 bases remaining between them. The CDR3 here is CASSVDQGSRYGYTF. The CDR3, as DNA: TGTGCCAGCAGCGTAGATCAGGGTAGTCGGTATGGCTACACCTTC.

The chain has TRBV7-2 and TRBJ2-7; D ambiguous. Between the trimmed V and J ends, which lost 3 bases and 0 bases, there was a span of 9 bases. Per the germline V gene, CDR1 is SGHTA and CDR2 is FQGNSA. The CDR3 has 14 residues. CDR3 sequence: CASSLLTSSYEQYF. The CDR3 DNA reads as TGTGCCAGCAGCTTGTTGACAAGCTCCTACGAGCAGTACTTC.

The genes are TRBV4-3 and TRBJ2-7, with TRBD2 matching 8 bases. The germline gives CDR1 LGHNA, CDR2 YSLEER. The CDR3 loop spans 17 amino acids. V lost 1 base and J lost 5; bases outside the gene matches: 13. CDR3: CASSQGSVRGGPNEQYF. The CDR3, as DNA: TGCGCCAGCAGCCAAGGGAGCGTACGGGGGGGCCCCAACGAGCAGTACTTC.

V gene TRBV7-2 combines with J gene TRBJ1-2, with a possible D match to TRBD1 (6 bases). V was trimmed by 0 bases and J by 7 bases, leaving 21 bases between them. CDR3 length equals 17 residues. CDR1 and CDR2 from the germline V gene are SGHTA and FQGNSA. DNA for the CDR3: TGTGCCAGCAGCTTAGCGGGGGCAGCCCCGTTGAGAGGTGGCTACACCTTC. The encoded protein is CASSLAGAAPLRGGYTF.

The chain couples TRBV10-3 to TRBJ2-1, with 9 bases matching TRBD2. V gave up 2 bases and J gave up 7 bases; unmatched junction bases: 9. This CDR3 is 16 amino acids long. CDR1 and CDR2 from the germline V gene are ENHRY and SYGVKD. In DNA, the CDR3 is TGTGCCATCAGTGAGGAGGGCGGCGGGGGGGCGAATGAGCAGTTCTTC. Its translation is CAISEEGGGGANEQFF.

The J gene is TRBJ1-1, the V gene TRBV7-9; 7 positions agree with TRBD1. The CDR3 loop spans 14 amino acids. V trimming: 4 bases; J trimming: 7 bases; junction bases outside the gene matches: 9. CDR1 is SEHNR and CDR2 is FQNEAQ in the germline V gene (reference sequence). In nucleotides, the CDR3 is TGTGCCAGCAGCTGGCGACAGGGCGAATTTGAAGCTTTCTTT. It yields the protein CASSWRQGEFEAFF.